Listed here is a single T cell receptor (beta chain). CDR3 length equals 14 residues. Trimming removed 6 bases from V and 8 bases from J; junction bases left unmatched: 10. CDR1 is SGHRS and CDR2 is YFSETQ in the germline V gene. The data belong to a study of blood T cell repertoires in COVID-19. Data came from immunoSEQ multiplex PCR; TCRdb stores just in-frame clones and leaves some out. Here the sample spans 70,000 to 85,000 clones, around nine tenths being singletons. The V and J genes are TRBV5-1 and TRBJ1-2; 10 nucleotides align to TRBD1. This TCR derives from a man between 65 and 85 years old with active or convalescent COVID-19. The sample consisted of peripheral blood. The CDR3 coding sequence is TGCGCCAGCACCCGGACAGGGGGAATCGGGGGCTACACCTTC. As protein: CASTRTGGIGGYTF.